This is a list of T cell receptor beta chains from one sample in a study of identical twins. One entry per CDR3 protein, called by TCRdb with MiXCR from the 5' RACE reads. The data contain approximately 600,000 distinct CDR3 sequences, 9.5% to 10% of them singletons. These data also featured in a second study, about yellow fever vaccine responses in identical twins.

The sequencing sample was made of PBMCs. The receptor source for this set is a woman younger than 35 in good health. Both conserved end residues are part of each CDR3. A D gene is named only where the DNA matches it firmly. Rows give clone size only sometimes, using once, few, many, or a class for an expanded clone.

d_gene: .; v_gene: TRBV27; abundance: many; len: 13; j_gene: TRBJ2-1; CDR3nt: TGTGCCAGCAGTTCCGGACTCCTGTTACAGCAGTTCTTC; CDR3aa: CASSSGLLLQQFF
d_gene: .; v_gene: TRBV15; abundance: .; len: 14; j_gene: TRBJ2-5; CDR3nt: TGTGCCACCAGCAGAGGGTCTGTAGGAGAGACCCAGTACTTC; CDR3aa: CATSRGSVGETQYF
d_gene: TRBD2; v_gene: TRBV6-2/TRBV6-3; abundance: .; len: 14; j_gene: TRBJ2-7; CDR3nt: TGTGCCAGCAGCTTTGGACTAGCGACCTACGAGCAGTACTTC; CDR3aa: CASSFGLATYEQYF
d_gene: .; v_gene: TRBV20-1; abundance: .; len: 16; j_gene: TRBJ2-3; CDR3nt: TGCAGTGCTAGAGATACGACAGCCGTTAGCACAGATACGCAGTATTTT; CDR3aa: CSARDTTAVSTDTQYF
d_gene: .; v_gene: TRBV20-1; abundance: many; len: 14; j_gene: TRBJ2-7; CDR3nt: TGCAGTGCTAGGGACCAGGGGTTCTCCTACGAGCAGTACTTC; CDR3aa: CSARDQGFSYEQYF
d_gene: .; v_gene: TRBV20-1; abundance: many; len: 15; j_gene: TRBJ2-7; CDR3nt: TGCAGTGCTAGAGCGTTAGCGGAGACCATCCACGAGCAGTACTTC; CDR3aa: CSARALAETIHEQYF
d_gene: .; v_gene: TRBV15; abundance: .; len: 16; j_gene: TRBJ2-3; CDR3nt: TGTGCCACCAGCAGCCCCGGGGCCGCCCGCACAGATACGCAGTATTTT; CDR3aa: CATSSPGAARTDTQYF
d_gene: .; v_gene: TRBV27; abundance: few; len: 15; j_gene: TRBJ1-5; CDR3nt: TGTGCCAGCAGTTTATCGAACAGAGGAGGCAGCCCCCAGCATTTT; CDR3aa: CASSLSNRGGSPQHF
d_gene: .; v_gene: TRBV25-1; abundance: many; len: 15; j_gene: TRBJ2-7; CDR3nt: TGTGCCAGCAGTGCAATGCAGGGCTTACCCTACGAGCAGTACTTC; CDR3aa: CASSAMQGLPYEQYF
d_gene: TRBD1; v_gene: TRBV6-1; abundance: many; len: 16; j_gene: TRBJ2-4; CDR3nt: TGTGCCAGCAGTGTAACAGGGGGCTCTGCCAAAAACATTCAGTACTTC; CDR3aa: CASSVTGGSAKNIQYF
d_gene: .; v_gene: TRBV12-3/TRBV12-4; abundance: many; len: 15; j_gene: TRBJ2-2; CDR3nt: TGTGCCAGCAGTCTTGGGTCCGGTGGTGGCGGGGAGCTGTTTTTT; CDR3aa: CASSLGSGGGGELFF
d_gene: TRBD2; v_gene: TRBV12-3/TRBV12-4; abundance: .; len: 14; j_gene: TRBJ2-7; CDR3nt: TGTGCCAGCAGTAGACTAGCGGGAGCGGTCGAGCAGTACTTC; CDR3aa: CASSRLAGAVEQYF
d_gene: .; v_gene: TRBV11-2; abundance: many; len: 12; j_gene: TRBJ2-3; CDR3nt: TGTGCCAGCAGCTTAGACGTGGATACGCAGTATTTT; CDR3aa: CASSLDVDTQYF
d_gene: .; v_gene: TRBV5-6; abundance: .; len: 16; j_gene: TRBJ2-1; CDR3nt: TGTGCCAGCAGCTTGGGAAGGGGTTTGATGTACAATGAGCAGTTCTTC; CDR3aa: CASSLGRGLMYNEQFF
d_gene: TRBD1; v_gene: TRBV18; abundance: many; len: 15; j_gene: TRBJ1-3; CDR3nt: TGTGCCAGCTCAAGCCGGGACAGTCTTGGAAACACCATATATTTT; CDR3aa: CASSSRDSLGNTIYF
d_gene: .; v_gene: TRBV11-2; abundance: few; len: 15; j_gene: TRBJ2-2; CDR3nt: TGTGCCAGCAGCCATATCTCGGGGAACACCGGGGAGCTGTTTTTT; CDR3aa: CASSHISGNTGELFF
d_gene: TRBD1; v_gene: TRBV28; abundance: many; len: 14; j_gene: TRBJ2-7; CDR3nt: TGTGCCAGCAGTTTAACGGGACAGCCCTACGAGCAGTACTTC; CDR3aa: CASSLTGQPYEQYF
d_gene: .; v_gene: TRBV27; abundance: few; len: 16; j_gene: TRBJ2-5; CDR3nt: TGTGCCAGCAGTACCCGCGGGGAGTGGGCGTGGGAGACCCAGTACTTC; CDR3aa: CASSTRGEWAWETQYF
d_gene: .; v_gene: TRBV10-3; abundance: many; len: 12; j_gene: TRBJ2-1; CDR3nt: TGTGCCATCGGTCGACTAGGCAATGAGCAGTTCTTC; CDR3aa: CAIGRLGNEQFF
d_gene: .; v_gene: TRBV2; abundance: .; len: 15; j_gene: TRBJ2-1; CDR3nt: TGTGCCAGCAGGAGGGACGACTTCTCCTACAATGAGCAGTTCTTC; CDR3aa: CASRRDDFSYNEQFF
d_gene: .; v_gene: TRBV7-9; abundance: few; len: 13; j_gene: TRBJ1-1; CDR3nt: TGTGCCAGCAGCGATCTAGGGGATTTGGAAGCTTTCTTT; CDR3aa: CASSDLGDLEAFF
d_gene: .; v_gene: TRBV4-2; abundance: .; len: 14; j_gene: TRBJ2-3; CDR3nt: TGTGCCAGCAGCCAAGGGTCTCGCACAGATACGCAGTATTTT; CDR3aa: CASSQGSRTDTQYF
d_gene: .; v_gene: TRBV30; abundance: few; len: 13; j_gene: TRBJ2-7; CDR3nt: TGTGCCTGGAGTGCTGGGAGAACCTACGAGCAGTACTTC; CDR3aa: CAWSAGRTYEQYF
d_gene: .; v_gene: TRBV7-7; abundance: few; len: 16; j_gene: TRBJ2-7; CDR3nt: TGTGCTAGCAGCTTAGGACAGACCACAAGCTCCTACGAGCAGTACTTC; CDR3aa: CASSLGQTTSSYEQYF
d_gene: .; v_gene: TRBV4-3; abundance: few; len: 15; j_gene: TRBJ2-1; CDR3nt: TGCGCCAGCAGCCAAGGACAGGTAAAGGGGGATGAGCAGTTCTTC; CDR3aa: CASSQGQVKGDEQFF
d_gene: TRBD2; v_gene: TRBV27; abundance: few; len: 16; j_gene: TRBJ2-3; CDR3nt: TGTGCCAGCAGCCGAGTAGCGGGAGGGGTAACAGATACGCAGTATTTT; CDR3aa: CASSRVAGGVTDTQYF
d_gene: .; v_gene: TRBV5-1; abundance: many; len: 13; j_gene: TRBJ2-3; CDR3nt: TGCGCCAGCAGCTTGGAGGGGCTAGATACGCAGTATTTT; CDR3aa: CASSLEGLDTQYF
d_gene: .; v_gene: TRBV3-1; abundance: once; len: 18; j_gene: TRBJ2-6; CDR3nt: TGTGCCAGCAGCCAAGGCGGGGGCGGAGTCTCTGGGGCCAACGTCCTGACTTTC; CDR3aa: CASSQGGGGVSGANVLTF
d_gene: TRBD2; v_gene: TRBV6-1; abundance: few; len: 14; j_gene: TRBJ2-5; CDR3nt: TGTGCCAGTACTACCGGGACTAGCGGGGAGACCCAGTACTTC; CDR3aa: CASTTGTSGETQYF
d_gene: .; v_gene: TRBV6-5; abundance: many; len: 15; j_gene: TRBJ1-4; CDR3nt: TGTGCCAGCAGTTACTCTCCAGCATCAATTGAAAAACTGTTTTTT; CDR3aa: CASSYSPASIEKLFF
d_gene: TRBD2; v_gene: TRBV11-2; abundance: many; len: 19; j_gene: TRBJ2-5; CDR3nt: TGTGCCAGCAGCTTAGATGAGAGACTAGCGGGGGAATGGCAAGAGACCCAGTACTTC; CDR3aa: CASSLDERLAGEWQETQYF
d_gene: .; v_gene: TRBV7-9; abundance: .; len: 13; j_gene: TRBJ2-7; CDR3nt: TGTGCCAGCAGCTTAGCAAATCCGGCCGAGCAGTACTTC; CDR3aa: CASSLANPAEQYF
d_gene: .; v_gene: TRBV12-3/TRBV12-4; abundance: many; len: 13; j_gene: TRBJ2-7; CDR3nt: TGTGCCAGCAGTTTATGGGGCTACTACGAGCAGTACTTC; CDR3aa: CASSLWGYYEQYF
d_gene: .; v_gene: TRBV20-1; abundance: few; len: 14; j_gene: TRBJ2-7; CDR3nt: TGCAGTGCTACGATCGGGACCTCTCCTACGCAGCAGTACTTC; CDR3aa: CSATIGTSPTQQYF
d_gene: .; v_gene: TRBV15; abundance: few; len: 13; j_gene: TRBJ1-1; CDR3nt: TGTGCCACCAGCAACCAGATGAACACTGAAGCTTTCTTT; CDR3aa: CATSNQMNTEAFF
d_gene: .; v_gene: TRBV7-2; abundance: .; len: 16; j_gene: TRBJ2-7; CDR3nt: TGTGCCAGCAGCCCATGGGAGCGTAGCGGCTCCTACGAGCAGTACTTC; CDR3aa: CASSPWERSGSYEQYF
d_gene: TRBD1; v_gene: TRBV6-5; abundance: many; len: 13; j_gene: TRBJ2-7; CDR3nt: TGTGCCAGCAGTTACACAGGGGGCTACGAGCAGTACTTC; CDR3aa: CASSYTGGYEQYF
d_gene: .; v_gene: TRBV9; abundance: few; len: 14; j_gene: TRBJ1-2; CDR3nt: TGTGCCAGCAGCGTAGCGGATGGTGGGGTTGGCTACACCTTC; CDR3aa: CASSVADGGVGYTF
d_gene: .; v_gene: TRBV9; abundance: many; len: 14; j_gene: TRBJ2-5; CDR3nt: TGTGCCAGCAGCGTAGCGGGTATGCCCGGGACCCAGTACTTC; CDR3aa: CASSVAGMPGTQYF
d_gene: .; v_gene: TRBV30; abundance: .; len: 15; j_gene: TRBJ2-5; CDR3nt: TGTGCCTGGACTGGGGATCGACAGTCTTGGGAGACCCAGTACTTC; CDR3aa: CAWTGDRQSWETQYF
d_gene: .; v_gene: TRBV10-3; abundance: many; len: 15; j_gene: TRBJ2-3; CDR3nt: TGTGCCATCAGTGAGTCTCTCAAGGGCACAGATACGCAGTATTTT; CDR3aa: CAISESLKGTDTQYF
d_gene: .; v_gene: TRBV6-6; abundance: .; len: 11; j_gene: TRBJ2-7; CDR3nt: TGTGCCAGCGGGGCTCTGGACGAGCAGTACTTC; CDR3aa: CASGALDEQYF
d_gene: .; v_gene: TRBV5-1; abundance: many; len: 14; j_gene: TRBJ2-3; CDR3nt: TGCGCCAGCAGCTGGGGGCTAAGCACAGATACGCAGTATTTT; CDR3aa: CASSWGLSTDTQYF
d_gene: .; v_gene: TRBV5-1; abundance: .; len: 14; j_gene: TRBJ2-3; CDR3nt: TGCGCCAGCAGCTTGTCGCACAAAACAGATACGCAGTATTTT; CDR3aa: CASSLSHKTDTQYF
d_gene: .; v_gene: TRBV15; abundance: .; len: 15; j_gene: TRBJ2-1; CDR3nt: TGTGCCACCAGCAGAAAATGGGACATTCGGGATGAGCAGTTCTTC; CDR3aa: CATSRKWDIRDEQFF
d_gene: TRBD2; v_gene: TRBV7-9; abundance: .; len: 14; j_gene: TRBJ2-2; CDR3nt: TGTGCCAGCACCGAAGATCGGGAGCGGGAAGGGCTGTTTTTT; CDR3aa: CASTEDREREGLFF
d_gene: .; v_gene: TRBV7-9; abundance: .; len: 13; j_gene: TRBJ2-5; CDR3nt: TGTGCCAGCACGGACGGACCCCAAGAGACCCAGTACTTC; CDR3aa: CASTDGPQETQYF
d_gene: .; v_gene: TRBV12-5; abundance: .; len: 12; j_gene: TRBJ2-7; CDR3nt: TGTGCTAGTGGCACTTCAACACAGGAGCAGTACTTC; CDR3aa: CASGTSTQEQYF
d_gene: .; v_gene: TRBV24-1; abundance: .; len: 15; j_gene: TRBJ2-1; CDR3nt: TGTGCCACCAGTCTTGGAGGGACGGAATACAATGAGCAGTTCTTC; CDR3aa: CATSLGGTEYNEQFF
d_gene: .; v_gene: TRBV30; abundance: many; len: 15; j_gene: TRBJ2-2; CDR3nt: TGTGCCTGGAGTGGCGGGACTCTCTACACCGGGGAGCTGTTTTTT; CDR3aa: CAWSGGTLYTGELFF
d_gene: TRBD2; v_gene: TRBV11-2; abundance: many; len: 15; j_gene: TRBJ2-1; CDR3nt: TGTGCCAGCAGCTCGGGGGGGAGCTCCTACAATGAGCAGTTCTTC; CDR3aa: CASSSGGSSYNEQFF
d_gene: TRBD2; v_gene: TRBV4-2; abundance: many; len: 19; j_gene: TRBJ2-1; CDR3nt: TGTGCCAGCAGCCAAGAAGAAAATGAGCGGGGGTACTCCTACAATGAGCAGTTCTTC; CDR3aa: CASSQEENERGYSYNEQFF
d_gene: TRBD2; v_gene: TRBV28; abundance: many; len: 13; j_gene: TRBJ2-2; CDR3nt: TGTGCCAGCTCCCAACAACTAGCGGGGGGTTCTGTTTTT; CDR3aa: CASSQQLAGGSVF